The next 21 T cell receptor beta chains were all read from a single sample in a study of T cell repertoires in cytomegalovirus infection (dated by TCRdb to between 2018 and 2021). The data were produced on an Illumina HiSeq 1500. TCRdb's own reprocessing of the public reads used fastp at Q25 and MiXCR and kept productive beta chains. Merged by CDR3 protein, the rows form single entries marked with the most common genes and DNA. The sample table shows hundreds of thousands of distinct CDR3 sequences, and roughly 6.5% are seen once. Of the sample, 5.5% to 6.5% falls within the top ten clones. The sample was PBMCs. Receptor source: a human donor in good health (CMV status not recorded). Some clones in this sample may be carry-over from other donors' samples.

This clonotype was observed a few times. The genes are TRBV5-8 and TRBJ2-7; a possible D gene is TRBD1 (5 bases). CDR1 is SGHTS and CDR2 is YDEGEE in the germline V gene. The length of the CDR3 is 16 residues. Trimming stripped 2 bases from V and 3 bases from J, with 18 bases between. The CDR3 here is CASSFRTHRAHYEQYF. CDR3 bases: TGTGCCAGCAGCTTTCGGACACACCGGGCCCACTACGAGCAGTACTTC.

This clonotype occurred many times. This rearrangement joins TRBV20-1 to TRBJ2-1; 10 nucleotides line up with TRBD1. V was pared by 6 bases and J by 6 bases, with 5 bases of the junction left unmatched. Germline CDR1 is DFQATT and CDR2 is SNEGSKA (reference sequence). CDR3 size: 13 residues. CDR3 DNA: TGCAGTGCGCGACAGGGGGCGCGCAATGAGCAGTTCTTC. Residues: CSARQGARNEQFF.

Ten or more counts support this clonotype. The genes are TRBV29-1 and TRBJ1-3; possible D gene TRBD1, 5 bases. V was cut by 7 bases and J by 4 bases, with 17 bases left in between. Germline loops: CDR1 SQVTM, CDR2 ANQGSEA. The CDR3 covers 14 residues. The CDR3 DNA reads TGCAGCGCCTCGCAGGGTTCGGGAGGAAACACCATATATTTT. This translates into CSASQGSGGNTIYF.

This clonotype was seen more than once but under ten times. The rearrangement joins TRBV20-1 to TRBJ1-3, with D perhaps matching TRBD1 (5 bases). The V gene's germline CDR1 is DFQATT and CDR2 SNEGSKA (reference sequence). V was clipped by 6 bases and J by 4 bases, with 19 bases between them. There are 15 residues in the CDR3. Here the CDR3 reads CSAALVGEVGNTIYF. CDR3 nucleotide sequence: TGCAGTGCGGCTCTCGTAGGGGAAGTAGGAAACACCATATATTTT.

Many counts were recorded for this clonotype. CDR3 DNA: TGCGCCAGCAGCTTGACCGGTGGTGCTAATGAAAAACTGTTTTTT. It codes for CASSLTGGANEKLFF. J is TRBJ1-4 and V is TRBV5-1, with unresolved D. Trimming stripped 1 base from V and 3 bases from J, with 10 bases between. The CDR3 spans 15 residues. Germline V CDR1 and CDR2: SGHRS, YFSETQ. The full variable domain, rest sourced from reference TRBV5-1 and TRBJ1-4, is KAGVTQTPRYLIKTRGQQVTLSCSPISGHRSVSWYQQTPGQGLQFLFEYFSETQRNKGNFPGRFSGRQFSNSRSEMNVSTLELGDSALYLCASSLTGGANEKLFFGSGTQLSVL.

This clonotype was seen ten or more times. The CDR3 is CASSHGQGSGANVLTF. CDR3 DNA sequence: TGTGCCAGCAGCCACGGACAGGGCTCCGGGGCCAACGTCCTGACTTTC. J is TRBJ2-6 and V is TRBV7-2; 8 bases fit TRBD1. The V gene's germline CDR1 is SGHTA and CDR2 FQGNSA. The CDR3 extends over 16 amino acids. Trimming took 5 bases from V and 4 from J; bases not matched to a gene: 7. Based on the CDR3 plus reference TRBV7-2 and TRBJ2-6, the full variable domain is GAGVSQSPSNKVTEKGKDVELRCDPISGHTALYWYRQSLGQGLEFLIYFQGNSAPDKSGLPSDRFSAERTGGSVSTLTIQRTQQEDSAVYLCASSHGQGSGANVLTFGAGSRLTVL.

This clonotype showed up many times. CDR3 protein: CASSIEDVHTF. CDR3 nucleotides: TGTGCCAGCAGTATAGAGGACGTCCACACCTTC. This chain joins TRBV12-3 or TRBV12-4 and TRBJ1-2; D is unclear. V lost 5 bases and J lost 12, with 13 bases in between. The CDR3 contains 11 residues.

This clonotype was observed at least ten times. This chain joins TRBV20-1 and TRBJ2-7; 8 positions match TRBD1. V was pared by 7 bases and J by 6 bases, with 20 bases of the junction left unmatched. The length of the CDR3 is 16 residues. Germline values: CDR1 DFQATT, CDR2 SNEGSKA (reference sequence). For the CDR3, the DNA is TGCAGTGTCAGGGATTCCGGACAGGGACTCTTTGGCGAGCAGTACTTC. Its translation is CSVRDSGQGLFGEQYF.

Ten or more counts support this clonotype. The rearrangement joins TRBV29-1 to TRBJ2-3; 9 bases agree with TRBD1. Per germline, CDR1 SQVTM and CDR2 ANQGSEA. CDR3 size: 14 residues. J gave up 0 bases and V 8 bases, and 6 bases lay outside the gene matches. The CDR3 DNA sequence: TGCAGCTCAGCCGGGACAGGGAGCACAGATACGCAGTATTTT. Translation gives CSSAGTGSTDTQYF.

This chain joins TRBV6-2 or TRBV6-3 and TRBJ2-4; D is unclear. The CDR3 totals 15 residues. Between the trimmed V and J ends, which lost 0 bases and 2 bases, there was a span of 8 bases. Germline CDR1 reads MNHEY; CDR2 reads SVGEGT. CDR3 DNA sequence: TGTGCCAGCAGTTACTCGAATACATCCAAAAACATTCAGTACTTC. This codes for CASSYSNTSKNIQYF.

This clonotype came up many times. The rearrangement links TRBV12-3 or TRBV12-4 to TRBJ1-1; 8 bases are a match to TRBD1. V lost 7 bases to trimming and J lost 1 base; unmatched junction nucleotides: 8. The CDR3 covers 15 residues. The CDR3 here is CASTLSGQGNTEAFF. CDR3 sequence (DNA): TGTGCCAGCACCCTTTCAGGACAGGGGAACACTGAAGCTTTCTTT.

Notes on this clonotype: A much larger clone lies a single base off, so this may be a read error. This chain uses TRBV30 with TRBJ2-5; 12 nucleotides match TRBD2. V gave up 6 bases and J gave up 9 bases; unmatched junction bases: 11. Germline V lookup: CDR1 GTSNPN, CDR2 SVGIG (reference sequence). The CDR3 loop spans 14 amino acids. CDR3 DNA sequence: TGTGCCTGTGGCCTAGCGGGGGGGTGGGAGGCCCAGTACTTC. Translated: CACGLAGGWEAQYF.

This rearrangement joins TRBV30 to TRBJ1-5, with unresolved D. Looked up from germline, CDR1 is GTSNPN and CDR2 is SVGIG (reference sequence). Trimming took 1 base from V and 4 from J, leaving 8 bases between them. The CDR3 contains 13 residues. This CDR3 is CAWSAGLNQPQHF. The CDR3 DNA reads TGTGCCTGGAGTGCGGGTCTTAATCAGCCCCAGCATTTT. The full variable domain, its missing parts supplied by reference TRBV30 and TRBJ1-5, is SQTIHQWPATLVQPVGSPLSLECTVEGTSNPNLYWYRQAAGRGLQLLFYSVGIGQISSEVPQNLSASRPQDRQFILSSKKLLLSDSGFYLCAWSAGLNQPQHFGDGTRLSIL.

The chain joins TRBV5-1 to TRBJ1-2; TRBD1 is a possible D gene (5 bases). The CDR3 has 14 amino acids. Germline loops: CDR1 SGHRS, CDR2 YFSETQ. V lost 0 bases and J lost 8, with 14 bases in between. As DNA, the CDR3 is TGCGCCAGCAGCTTGGTGGGGCCCCGGGTCGGCTACACCTTC. The encoded protein is CASSLVGPRVGYTF.

In its sample, this clonotype was seen many times. The V gene is TRBV20-1, the J gene TRBJ2-7, with TRBD2 matching 8 bases. CDR3 length: 14 residues. The V gene's germline CDR1 is DFQATT and CDR2 SNEGSKA (reference sequence). The V gene end was trimmed by 0 bases and the J gene end by 2 bases; junction bases not matched to a gene: 3. CDR3 sequence: CSARDLRGAYEQYF. The CDR3 DNA reads TGCAGTGCTAGAGATCTGCGGGGGGCCTACGAGCAGTACTTC.

This chain uses TRBV29-1 with TRBJ1-3; D unclear. Per germline, CDR1 SQVTM and CDR2 ANQGSEA. V dropped 4 bases and J dropped 1 base, with 5 bases sitting between them. The CDR3 covers 12 residues. The CDR3 spells CSVVGSGNTIYF. CDR3 DNA: TGCAGCGTTGTGGGGTCTGGAAACACCATATATTTT.

This clonotype was seen at least ten times. The V gene is TRBV30, the J gene TRBJ1-2, with D possibly TRBD1 on 5 matching bases. The germline gives CDR1 GTSNPN, CDR2 SVGIG (reference sequence). The CDR3 consists of 12 residues. Trimming left V 6 bases short and J 8 bases short, with 16 bases between. The CDR3 loop reads CACEGQGHGYTF. The CDR3 bases are TGTGCCTGTGAGGGGCAGGGCCACGGCTACACCTTC.

This clonotype was seen only a few times. This sequence joins TRBV11-3 and TRBJ2-2, with D possibly TRBD2 on 7 matching bases. CDR1 is SGHNT and CDR2 is YENEEA in the germline V gene. This CDR3 region has 15 residues. The germline V and J ends were trimmed by 5 bases and 4 bases, with 14 bases remaining between them. The CDR3 here is CASSQGGVSTGELFF. The DNA for the CDR3 is TGTGCCAGCAGCCAAGGGGGGGTGAGCACCGGGGAGCTGTTTTTT.

This clonotype was picked up many times. The rearrangement joins TRBV5-6 to TRBJ2-5; D may be TRBD1 (5 bases). V was clipped by 0 bases and J by 4 bases, with 7 bases between them. Germline lookup yields CDR1 SGHDT and CDR2 YYEEEE. This CDR3 is 13 amino acids long. CDR3 DNA sequence: TGTGCCAGCAGCTTGGGGACATCAGAGACCCAGTACTTC. It yields the protein CASSLGTSETQYF.

This sequence joins TRBV7-9 and TRBJ1-2, with a possible D match to TRBD1 (5 bases). The CDR3 has 14 amino acids. Germline V gene lookup returns CDR1 SEHNR and CDR2 FQNEAQ (reference sequence). Trimming removed 5 bases at V and 8 bases at J, with 18 bases between. The CDR3 protein is CASSLGEGQGGYTF. The CDR3 DNA follows: TGTGCCAGCAGCCTTGGTGAGGGGCAGGGAGGCTACACCTTC.

This clonotype came up many times. The chain uses TRBV20-1 and TRBJ1-2; TRBD1 might be the D (6 bases). This CDR3 region has 14 residues. Germline-derived CDR1 and CDR2 are DFQATT and SNEGSKA (reference sequence). With 5 bases removed from V and 2 bases from J, the gap between germline ends came to 15 bases. Here the CDR3 reads CSASLGADNYGYTF. DNA of the CDR3: TGCAGTGCTTCACTGGGGGCAGACAACTATGGCTACACCTTC.